Listed below are T cell receptor beta chains from one sample, sequenced in a study of Graves' ophthalmopathy and Graves' hyperthyroidism. TCRdb used MiXCR to reprocess the multiplex PCR reads, holding one entry per CDR3 protein. The sample lists 200,000 to 300,000 distinct CDR3 sequences, 45% occurring once. The sample was peripheral blood. The source is an adult man with Graves' ophthalmopathy. CDR3s include the opening cysteine and the closing phenylalanine or tryptophan.

TRBJ1-4	TRBV7-9	CASSPNTGLAPEKLFF
TRBJ1-4	TRBV7-8	CASSSDSSQTNEKLFF
TRBJ2-2	TRBV24-1	CATSDPLAGIGELFF
TRBJ1-2	TRBV20-1	CSASSGQGRGYGYTF
TRBJ2-5	TRBV20-1	CSEILTRAGFQETQYF
TRBJ1-1	TRBV29-1	CSVVGQNTEAFF
TRBJ1-2	TRBV7-9	CASSLNTANYGYTF
.	TRBV19	CASSVERRGRETQYF
TRBJ2-5	TRBV20-1	CSARVGREVEETQYF
TRBJ1-3	TRBV9	CASSLFSAGGNTIYF
TRBJ1-6	TRBV20-1	CSAPPGHVMNNSPLHF
TRBJ2-5	TRBV7-3	CASSSTGGETQYF
TRBJ1-5	TRBV5-1	CASSLVGASNQPQHF
TRBJ2-2	TRBV4-1	CASSQGVVDTGELFF
TRBJ2-7	TRBV4-1	CASSQTRPNYEQYF
TRBJ1-5	TRBV19	CASSPSDRVDQPQHF
TRBJ2-5	TRBV28	CASSLEPSQETQYF
TRBJ1-3	TRBV7-2	CASSLLVNTIYF
TRBJ2-2	TRBV2	CASSSPGQGVDGELFF
TRBJ2-2	TRBV2	CASSRTSGNTGELFF
TRBJ1-1	TRBV6-5	CASSSPGTTEAFF
TRBJ1-1	TRBV7-3	CASSLRSEAFF
TRBJ2-7	TRBV9	CASSEHRGVGYEQYF
TRBJ2-7	TRBV11-2	CASSSKSYEQYF
TRBJ1-2	TRBV6-5	CASSYKNVGYGYTF
TRBJ2-7	TRBV10-3	CASSEPGRGAREQYF
TRBJ1-5	TRBV19	CASSIILRERQPQHF
TRBJ2-7	TRBV19	CASSKGQGNSYEQYF
TRBJ1-3	TRBV25-1	CASSELDVGSGNTIYF
TRBJ1-4	TRBV29-1	CSVEGGKGLFF
TRBJ2-7	TRBV3-1	CASSQEAGGRVKQYF
TRBJ2-7	TRBV7-9	CASSLGHRQGFYEQYF
TRBJ2-7	TRBV6-5	CATPQNYEQYF
TRBJ1-6	TRBV6-1	CASSTGDYNSPLHF
TRBJ1-1	TRBV5-1	CASSLVSDRAMNTEAFF
TRBJ1-2	TRBV29-1	CSVGEGLGYGYTF
TRBJ2-7	TRBV14	CANSAAYEQYF
TRBJ1-1	TRBV12-3/TRBV12-4	CASRQGFRNTEAFF
TRBJ1-2	TRBV20-1	CSASSPGQGADGYTF
TRBJ2-7	TRBV7-9	CASSSAPLGLAVPYEQYF
TRBJ1-2	TRBV24-1	CATSDPRPGYGYTF
TRBJ1-1	TRBV13	CASSLSLRGTEAFF
TRBJ1-2	TRBV7-9	CASSLMTDYGYTF
TRBJ1-2	TRBV7-9	CASSWGTFRGSYGYTF
TRBJ2-2	TRBV7-8	CASSLAERNTGELFF
TRBJ2-2	TRBV25-1	CASGLKSGANTGELFF
TRBJ2-7	TRBV7-9	CASSSQPHEGGHEQYF
TRBJ1-2	TRBV29-1	CSVYSLGYTF
TRBJ2-7	TRBV7-9	CASSSVVQKSYEQYF
TRBJ2-5	TRBV5-1	CASSLVALLQETQYF
TRBJ1-3	TRBV7-9	CASSFEGTVSGNTIYF
TRBJ2-6	TRBV29-1	CSVQGQASSGANVLTF
TRBJ2-2	TRBV2	CASSEGDRDTGELFF